Here is one T cell receptor (beta chain) with its context. Its cognate antigen is unknown. Germline-derived CDR1 and CDR2 are KGHSH and LQKENI. This CDR3 has 13 residues. Trimming cost V 8 bases and J 8 bases, with 18 bases left between them. These data are taken from a study of cytomegalovirus exposure and HLA in healthy donors. PCR was performed using 60 Vbeta and 13 Jbeta primers. The assay was immunoSEQ multiplex PCR, and TCRdb's table has in-frame clones only and misses some. The table has some 160,000 clones, 75% to 90% seen once; the top ten hold under 2%. General observations from the study: Association with HLA alleles at 0.05 false discovery rate was found for 15,000 or so TCR beta sequences in a later analysis. Indistinguishable V segments, including TRBV6-2 and TRBV6-3, were excluded. Listed as cytomegalovirus-associated were over 150 TCR beta chains.

All the people who gave samples were healthy bone marrow donors. This receptor was identified in a young woman in good health and CMV-seronegative. V gene TRBV18 combines with J gene TRBJ1-2, with D maybe TRBD1 (6 bases). Sample: PBMCs. Here the CDR3 reads CASTVTGSGGYTF. CDR3 DNA: TGTGCCAGCACAGTGACAGGTTCGGGCGGCTACACCTTC.